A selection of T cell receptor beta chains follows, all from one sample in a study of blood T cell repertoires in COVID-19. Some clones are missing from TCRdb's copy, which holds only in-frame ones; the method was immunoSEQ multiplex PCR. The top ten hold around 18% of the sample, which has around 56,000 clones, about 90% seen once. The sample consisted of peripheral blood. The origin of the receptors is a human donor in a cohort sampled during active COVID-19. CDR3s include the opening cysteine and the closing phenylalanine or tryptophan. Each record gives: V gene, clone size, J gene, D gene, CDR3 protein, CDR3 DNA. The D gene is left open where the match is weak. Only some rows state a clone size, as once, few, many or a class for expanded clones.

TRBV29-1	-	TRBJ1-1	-	CSVGRGVRNTEAFF	TGCAGCGTTGGAAGGGGTGTCAGGAACACTGAAGCTTTCTTT
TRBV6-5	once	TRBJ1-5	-	CASSYSGAGNQPQHF	TGTGCCAGCAGTTACTCAGGGGCCGGCAATCAGCCCCAGCATTTT
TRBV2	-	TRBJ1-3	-	CASSEAREGNTIYF	TGTGCCAGCAGTGAAGCGCGGGAGGGAAACACCATATATTTT
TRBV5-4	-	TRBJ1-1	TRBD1	CASSLDLGQVNTEAFF	TGTGCCAGCAGCTTGGACCTGGGACAGGTGAACACTGAAGCTTTCTTT
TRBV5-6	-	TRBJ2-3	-	CASSSDPGDTDTQYF	TGTGCCAGCAGCTCTGATCCGGGTGACACAGATACGCAGTATTTT
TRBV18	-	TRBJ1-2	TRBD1	CASSLNGQDYGYTF	TGTGCCAGCTCACTGAATGGACAGGACTATGGCTACACCTTC
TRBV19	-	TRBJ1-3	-	CASSIGGGLSGNTIYF	TGTGCCAGTAGTATAGGTGGCGGTTTATCTGGAAACACCATATATTTT
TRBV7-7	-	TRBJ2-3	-	CASSLGGDRTDTQYF	TGTGCCAGCAGCTTAGGGGGGGATAGGACAGATACGCAGTATTTT
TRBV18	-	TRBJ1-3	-	CASSPPSGSSGNTIYF	TGTGCCAGCTCACCACCCTCCGGGAGCTCTGGAAACACCATATATTTT
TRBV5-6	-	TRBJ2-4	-	CASSLRGLAKNIQYF	TGTGCCAGCAGCTTAAGGGGCCTAGCCAAAAACATTCAGTACTTC
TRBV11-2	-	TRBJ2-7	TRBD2	CASSLSGGASYEQYF	TGTGCCAGCAGCTTAAGCGGGGGGGCTTCCTACGAGCAGTACTTC
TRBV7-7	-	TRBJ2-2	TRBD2	CASSAGGVTGELFF	TGTGCTAGCAGCGCGGGGGGGGTCACCGGGGAGCTGTTTTTT
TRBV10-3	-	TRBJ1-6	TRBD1	CAISGRGQGDHSSPLHF	TGTGCCATCAGTGGCAGGGGACAGGGAGACCACAGCTCACCCCTCCACTTT
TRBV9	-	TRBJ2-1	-	CASNPSGGPAFF	TGTGCCAGCAACCCGTCTGGGGGCCCCGCGTTCTTC
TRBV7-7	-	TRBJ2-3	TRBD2	CASSLGLAGGTDTQYF	TGTGCTAGCAGCTTAGGTCTAGCGGGGGGCACAGATACGCAGTATTTT
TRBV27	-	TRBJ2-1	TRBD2	CASTLTLAGYNEQFF	TGTGCCAGCACGCTCACTCTAGCGGGGTACAATGAGCAGTTCTTC
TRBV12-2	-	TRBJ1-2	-	CASRPTTGTGGLPPYGYTF	TGTGCAAGTCGCCCTACAACCGGGACAGGGGGCCTTCCCCCCTATGGCTACACCTTC
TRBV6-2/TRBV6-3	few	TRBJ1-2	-	CASSNNPQGPGYTF	TGTGCCAGCAGTAATAACCCGCAGGGTCCTGGCTACACCTTC
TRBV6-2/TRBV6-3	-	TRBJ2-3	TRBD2	CASSYSTRVAGGQDTQYF	TGTGCCAGCAGTTACTCGACGCGGGTAGCGGGGGGACAAGATACGCAGTATTTT
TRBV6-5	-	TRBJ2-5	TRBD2	CASSYSTSGGTQYF	TGTGCCAGCAGTTACTCGACTAGCGGGGGGACCCAGTACTTC
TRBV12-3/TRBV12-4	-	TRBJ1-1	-	CASSFTGNTEAFF	TGTGCCAGCAGTTTCACTGGGAACACTGAAGCTTTCTTT
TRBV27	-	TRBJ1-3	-	CASSLQSSGNTIYF	TGTGCCAGCAGTCTACAGAGCTCTGGAAACACCATATATTTT
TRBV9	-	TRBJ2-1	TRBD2	CASSVGGGEYNEQFF	TGTGCCAGCAGCGTAGGCGGGGGGGAGTACAATGAGCAGTTCTTC
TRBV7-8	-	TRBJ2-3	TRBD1	CASRINRDRGRADTQYF	TGTGCCAGCAGAATTAATCGGGACAGGGGGCGAGCAGATACGCAGTATTTT
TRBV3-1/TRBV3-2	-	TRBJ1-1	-	CASSQEGARTEAFF	TGTGCCAGCAGCCAAGAGGGGGCTCGGACTGAAGCTTTCTTT
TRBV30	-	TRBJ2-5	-	CAWSLESGHIQYF	TGTGCCTGGAGTTTGGAGTCAGGGCATATCCAGTACTTC
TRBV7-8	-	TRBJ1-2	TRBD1	CASSLRVRGDYGYTF	TGTGCCAGCAGCTTAAGGGTCAGGGGGGACTATGGCTACACCTTC
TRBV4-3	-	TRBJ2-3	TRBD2	CASSASSSGGTSTDTQYF	TGCGCCAGCAGCGCTAGCTCTAGCGGGGGGACTAGCACAGATACGCAGTATTTT
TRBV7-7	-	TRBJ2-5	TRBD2	CASSPGLAFGAETQYF	TGTGCCAGCAGCCCGGGACTAGCGTTTGGGGCAGAGACCCAGTACTTC
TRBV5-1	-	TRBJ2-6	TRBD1	CASSDLPGQGATGANVLTF	TGCGCCAGCAGCGATCTACCGGGACAGGGGGCCACTGGGGCCAACGTCCTGACTTTC
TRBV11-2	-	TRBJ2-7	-	CASSLIVGVNHEQYF	TGTGCCAGCAGCTTAATTGTCGGGGTGAATCACGAGCAGTACTTC
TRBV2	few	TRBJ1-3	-	CASRDQGNTIYF	TGTGCCAGCAGAGATCAGGGAAACACCATATATTTT
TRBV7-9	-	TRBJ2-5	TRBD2	CASSPFSSGVSQETQYF	TGTGCCAGCAGCCCCTTCTCTAGCGGGGTATCCCAAGAGACCCAGTACTTC
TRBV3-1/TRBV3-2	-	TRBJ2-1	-	CASSQGTESYNEQFF	TGTGCCAGCAGCCAAGGCACAGAATCCTACAATGAGCAGTTCTTC
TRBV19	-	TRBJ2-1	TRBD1	CASSIVGQGNNEQFF	TGTGCCAGTAGTATCGTGGGACAGGGGAACAATGAGCAGTTCTTC
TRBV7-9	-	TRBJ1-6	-	CASSSGYNSPLHF	TGTGCCAGCAGCTCGGGGTATAATTCACCCCTCCACTTT
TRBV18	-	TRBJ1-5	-	CASSPTSRGNQPQHF	TGTGCCAGCTCACCTACGAGCAGGGGTAATCAGCCCCAGCATTTT
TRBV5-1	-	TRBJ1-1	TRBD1	CASSTGTENTEAFF	TGCGCCAGCAGCACCGGGACAGAGAACACTGAAGCTTTCTTT
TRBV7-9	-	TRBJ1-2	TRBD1	CASSRREGAYGYTF	TGTGCCAGCAGCCGTCGGGAGGGGGCCTATGGCTACACCTTC
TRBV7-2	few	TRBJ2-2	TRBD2	CASSLGVSGGNTGELFF	TGTGCCAGCAGCTTAGGTGTCAGCGGGGGGAACACCGGGGAGCTGTTTTTT
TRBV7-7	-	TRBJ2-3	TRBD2	CASSAGTRPTDTQYF	TGTGCTAGCAGCGCCGGGACTAGACCCACAGATACGCAGTATTTT
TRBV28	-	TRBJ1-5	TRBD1	CASRRRTGGDNQPQHF	TGTGCCAGCAGGCGCCGGACAGGGGGTGACAATCAGCCCCAGCATTTT
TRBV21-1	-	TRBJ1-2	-	CASSKGNGTGPPNYGYTF	TGTGCCAGCAGCAAAGGGAACGGGACAGGGCCCCCTAACTATGGCTACACCTTC
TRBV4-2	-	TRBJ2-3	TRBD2	CASSQPGLAGGLLTDTQYF	TGTGCCAGCAGCCAACCGGGACTAGCGGGGGGCCTGCTCACAGATACGCAGTATTTT
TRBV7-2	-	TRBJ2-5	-	CASSLVWGTQETQYF	TGTGCCAGCAGCTTAGTGTGGGGGACACAAGAGACCCAGTACTTC
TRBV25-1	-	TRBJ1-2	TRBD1	CASSREGGQNYYGYTF	TGTGCCAGCAGTAGAGAGGGGGGACAGAACTACTATGGCTACACCTTC
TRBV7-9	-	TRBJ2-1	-	CASSFYGVNEQFF	TGTGCCAGCAGCTTCTATGGTGTTAATGAGCAGTTCTTC
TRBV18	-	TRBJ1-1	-	CASSLDTGLNTEAFF	TGTGCCAGCTCCCTTGACACAGGATTGAACACTGAAGCTTTCTTT
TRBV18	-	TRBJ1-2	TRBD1	CASSPEGTGGINYGYTF	TGTGCCAGCTCACCGGAAGGGACAGGAGGAATTAACTATGGCTACACCTTC
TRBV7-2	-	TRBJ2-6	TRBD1	CASSLGQGNSGANVLTF	TGTGCCAGCAGCTTAGGACAGGGCAACTCTGGGGCCAACGTCCTGACTTTC
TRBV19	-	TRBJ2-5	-	CASTSQGPLETQYF	TGTGCCAGTACCTCACAGGGACCGCTGGAGACCCAGTACTTC
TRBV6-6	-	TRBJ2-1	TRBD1	CASSRSGGTYNEQFF	TGTGCCAGCAGCAGATCAGGGGGAACCTACAATGAGCAGTTCTTC
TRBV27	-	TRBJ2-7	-	CASSRLGGIGYEQYF	TGTGCCAGCAGTCGCCTAGGAGGGATAGGCTACGAGCAGTACTTC
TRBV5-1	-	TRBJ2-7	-	CASSSGASGRWVQYF	TGCGCCAGCAGCTCGGGGGCTAGCGGTCGTTGGGTGCAGTACTTC
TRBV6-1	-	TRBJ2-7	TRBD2	CASSEARLAVSYEQYF	TGTGCCAGCAGTGAAGCTCGACTAGCGGTCTCCTACGAGCAGTACTTC